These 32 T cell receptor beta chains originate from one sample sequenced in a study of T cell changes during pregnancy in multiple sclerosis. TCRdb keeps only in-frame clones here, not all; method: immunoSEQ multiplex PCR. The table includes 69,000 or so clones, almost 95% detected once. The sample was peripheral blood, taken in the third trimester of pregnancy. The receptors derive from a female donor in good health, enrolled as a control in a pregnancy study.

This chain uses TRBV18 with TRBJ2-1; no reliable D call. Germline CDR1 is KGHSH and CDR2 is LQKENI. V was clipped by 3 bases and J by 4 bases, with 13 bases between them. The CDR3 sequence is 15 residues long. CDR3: CASSPSVTFYNEQFF. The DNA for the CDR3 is TGTGCCAGCTCACCTTCGGTGACTTTTTACAATGAGCAGTTCTTC.

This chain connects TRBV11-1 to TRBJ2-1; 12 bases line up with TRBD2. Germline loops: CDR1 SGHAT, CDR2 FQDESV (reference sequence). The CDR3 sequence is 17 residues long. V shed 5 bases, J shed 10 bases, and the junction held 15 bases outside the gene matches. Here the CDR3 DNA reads TGTGCCAGCAGCCTTCTAGCGGGAGGGCGGAGGCGGATCGAGCAGTTCTTC. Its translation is CASSLLAGGRRRIEQFF. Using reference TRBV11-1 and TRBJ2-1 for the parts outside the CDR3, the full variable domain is EAEVAQSPRYKITEKSQAVAFWCDPISGHATLYWYRQILGQGPELLVQFQDESVVDDSQLPKDRFSAERLKGVDSTLKIQPAELGDSAMYLCASSLLAGGRRRIEQFFGPGTRLTVL.

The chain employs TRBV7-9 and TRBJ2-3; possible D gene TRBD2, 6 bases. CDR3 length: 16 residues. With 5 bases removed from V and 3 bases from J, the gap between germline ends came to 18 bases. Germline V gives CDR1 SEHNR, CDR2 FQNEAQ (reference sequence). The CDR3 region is CASSPWTGEVTDTQYF. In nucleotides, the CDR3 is TGTGCCAGCAGCCCATGGACGGGGGAGGTAACAGATACGCAGTATTTT.

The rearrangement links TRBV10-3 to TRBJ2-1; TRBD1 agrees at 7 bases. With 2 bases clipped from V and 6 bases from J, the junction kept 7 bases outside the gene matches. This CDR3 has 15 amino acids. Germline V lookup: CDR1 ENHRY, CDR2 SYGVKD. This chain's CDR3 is CAISEPRTGGNEQFF. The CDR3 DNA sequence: TGTGCCATCAGTGAGCCAAGGACAGGAGGCAATGAGCAGTTCTTC.

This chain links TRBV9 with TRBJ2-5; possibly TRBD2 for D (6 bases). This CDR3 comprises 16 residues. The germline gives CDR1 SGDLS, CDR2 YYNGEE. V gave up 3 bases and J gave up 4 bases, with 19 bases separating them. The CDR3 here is CASSEFTGLGLETQYF. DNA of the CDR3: TGTGCCAGCAGCGAATTTACGGGACTCGGGTTAGAGACCCAGTACTTC.

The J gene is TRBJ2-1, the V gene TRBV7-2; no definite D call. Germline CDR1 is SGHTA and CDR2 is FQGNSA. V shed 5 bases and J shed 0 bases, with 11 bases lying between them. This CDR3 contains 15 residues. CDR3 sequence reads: CASSHPPGSYNEQFF. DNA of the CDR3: TGTGCCAGCAGCCACCCCCCCGGCTCCTACAATGAGCAGTTCTTC.

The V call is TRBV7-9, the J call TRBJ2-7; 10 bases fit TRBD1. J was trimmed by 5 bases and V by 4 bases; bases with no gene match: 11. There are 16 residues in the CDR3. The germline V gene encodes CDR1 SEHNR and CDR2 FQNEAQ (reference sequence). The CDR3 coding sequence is TGTGCCAGCAGCTCCTGGGGGGACAGGGGTATCCACGAGCAGTACTTC. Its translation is CASSSWGDRGIHEQYF.

CDR3 DNA: TGTGCCAGCAGCTTAGCGGGAGGTTACGAGCAGTACTTC. Translation: CASSLAGGYEQYF. This chain joins TRBV7-3 and TRBJ2-7, with 8 bases matching TRBD2. With V trimmed by 2 bases and J by 4 bases, 1 base remained unmatched. This CDR3 is built from 13 residues. The V gene's germline CDR1 is SGHTA and CDR2 FQGTGA.

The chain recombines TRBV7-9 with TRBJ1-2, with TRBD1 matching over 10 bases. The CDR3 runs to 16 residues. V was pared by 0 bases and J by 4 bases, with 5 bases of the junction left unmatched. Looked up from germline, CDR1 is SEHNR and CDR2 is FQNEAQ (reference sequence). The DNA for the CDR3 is TGTGCCAGCAGCTTAGCCGGGACAGGGGAAGTCTATGGCTACACCTTC. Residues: CASSLAGTGEVYGYTF.

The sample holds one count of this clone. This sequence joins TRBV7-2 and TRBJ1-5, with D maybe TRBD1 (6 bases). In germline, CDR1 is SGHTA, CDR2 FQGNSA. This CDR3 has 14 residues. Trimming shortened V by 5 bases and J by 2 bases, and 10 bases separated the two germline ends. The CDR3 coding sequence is TGTGCCAGCAGCCCGTACAGGGGCAATCAGCCCCAGCATTTT. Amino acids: CASSPYRGNQPQHF. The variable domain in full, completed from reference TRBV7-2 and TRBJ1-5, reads GAGVSQSPSNKVTEKGKDVELRCDPISGHTALYWYRQSLGQGLEFLIYFQGNSAPDKSGLPSDRFSAERTGGSVSTLTIQRTQQEDSAVYLCASSPYRGNQPQHFGDGTRLSIL.

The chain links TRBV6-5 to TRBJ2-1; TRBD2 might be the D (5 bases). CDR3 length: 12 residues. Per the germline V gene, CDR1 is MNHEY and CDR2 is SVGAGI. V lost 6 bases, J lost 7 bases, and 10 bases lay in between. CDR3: CASSKSGNEQFF. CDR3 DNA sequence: TGTGCCAGCAGCAAGAGCGGAAATGAGCAGTTCTTC.

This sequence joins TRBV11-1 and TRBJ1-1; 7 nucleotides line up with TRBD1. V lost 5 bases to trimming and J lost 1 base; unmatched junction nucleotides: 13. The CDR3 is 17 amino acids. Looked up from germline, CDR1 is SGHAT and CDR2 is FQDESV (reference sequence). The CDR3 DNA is TGTGCCAGCAGCCGGACAGGAAAGGATAATCGGAACACTGAAGCTTTCTTT. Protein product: CASSRTGKDNRNTEAFF. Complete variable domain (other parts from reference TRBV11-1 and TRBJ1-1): EAEVAQSPRYKITEKSQAVAFWCDPISGHATLYWYRQILGQGPELLVQFQDESVVDDSQLPKDRFSAERLKGVDSTLKIQPAELGDSAMYLCASSRTGKDNRNTEAFFGQGTRLTVV.

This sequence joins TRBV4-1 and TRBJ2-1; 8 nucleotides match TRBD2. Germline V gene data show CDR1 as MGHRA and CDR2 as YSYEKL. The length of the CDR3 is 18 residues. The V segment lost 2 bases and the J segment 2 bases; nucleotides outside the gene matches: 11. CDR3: CASSQKAEFSGAYNEQFF. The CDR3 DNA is TGCGCCAGCAGCCAAAAAGCGGAATTTAGCGGGGCCTACAATGAGCAGTTCTTC.

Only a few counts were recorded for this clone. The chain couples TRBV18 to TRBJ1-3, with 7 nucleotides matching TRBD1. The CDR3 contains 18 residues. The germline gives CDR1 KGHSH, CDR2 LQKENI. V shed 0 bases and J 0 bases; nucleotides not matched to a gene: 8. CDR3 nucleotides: TGTGCCAGCTCACCACCCGGGACAGAGCAGCTCTCTGGAAACACCATATATTTT. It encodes CASSPPGTEQLSGNTIYF.

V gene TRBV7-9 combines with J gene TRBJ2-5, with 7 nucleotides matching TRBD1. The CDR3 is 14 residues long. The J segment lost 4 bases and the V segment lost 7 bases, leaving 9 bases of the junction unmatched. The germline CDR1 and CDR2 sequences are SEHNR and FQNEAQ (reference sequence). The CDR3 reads CASTATGIGETQYF. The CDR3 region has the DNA TGTGCCAGCACCGCGACAGGGATCGGAGAGACCCAGTACTTC.

This CDR3 is CATSGQSTYEQYF. The CDR3 DNA is TGTGCCACCAGCGGACAGTCCACCTACGAGCAGTACTTC. The chain is built from TRBV15 and TRBJ2-7; D perhaps matches TRBD1 (6 bases). Trimming took off 5 bases at V and 2 bases at J, with 10 bases between the two ends. This CDR3 is built from 13 residues. The germline V gene has CDR1 LNHNV and CDR2 YYDKDF (reference sequence).

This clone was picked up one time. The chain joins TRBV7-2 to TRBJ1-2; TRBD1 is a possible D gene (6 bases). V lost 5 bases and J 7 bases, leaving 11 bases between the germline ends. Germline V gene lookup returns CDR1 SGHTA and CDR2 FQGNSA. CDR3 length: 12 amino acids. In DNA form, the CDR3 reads TGTGCCAGCAGCCTCTCAGGGGTTGGCTACACCTTC. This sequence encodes CASSLSGVGYTF. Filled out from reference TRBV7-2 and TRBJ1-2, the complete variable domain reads GAGVSQSPSNKVTEKGKDVELRCDPISGHTALYWYRQSLGQGLEFLIYFQGNSAPDKSGLPSDRFSAERTGGSVSTLTIQRTQQEDSAVYLCASSLSGVGYTFGSGTRLTVV.

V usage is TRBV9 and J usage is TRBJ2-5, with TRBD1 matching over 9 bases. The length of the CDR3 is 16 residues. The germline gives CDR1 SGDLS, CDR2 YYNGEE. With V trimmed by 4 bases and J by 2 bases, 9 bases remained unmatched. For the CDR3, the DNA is TGTGCCAGCAGCCCCGTTCCGGGACAGGGTCAAGAGACCCAGTACTTC. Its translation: CASSPVPGQGQETQYF.

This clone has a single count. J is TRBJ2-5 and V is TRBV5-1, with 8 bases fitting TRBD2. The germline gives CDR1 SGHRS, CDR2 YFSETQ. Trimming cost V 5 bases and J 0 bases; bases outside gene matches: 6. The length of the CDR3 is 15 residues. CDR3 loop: CASSNSGANQETQYF. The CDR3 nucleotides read TGCGCCAGCAGTAATAGCGGGGCAAACCAAGAGACCCAGTACTTC. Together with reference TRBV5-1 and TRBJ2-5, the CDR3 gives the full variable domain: KAGVTQTPRYLIKTRGQQVTLSCSPISGHRSVSWYQQTPGQGLQFLFEYFSETQRNKGNFPGRFSGRQFSNSRSEMNVSTLELGDSALYLCASSNSGANQETQYFGPGTRLLVL.

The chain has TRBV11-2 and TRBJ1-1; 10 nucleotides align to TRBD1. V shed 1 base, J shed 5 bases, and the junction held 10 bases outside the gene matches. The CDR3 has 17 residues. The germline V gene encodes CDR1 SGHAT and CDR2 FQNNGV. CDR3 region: CASSLGRTGGVGTEAFF. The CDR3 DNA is TGTGCCAGCAGCTTAGGCCGGACAGGGGGTGTGGGGACTGAAGCTTTCTTT.

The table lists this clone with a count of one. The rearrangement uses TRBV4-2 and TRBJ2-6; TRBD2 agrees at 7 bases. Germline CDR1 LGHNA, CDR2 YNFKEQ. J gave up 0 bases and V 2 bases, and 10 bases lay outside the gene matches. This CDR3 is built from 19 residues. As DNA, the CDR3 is TGTGCCAGCAGCCAAAATGCACTAGCGCGACACTCTGGGGCCAACGTCCTGACTTTC. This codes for CASSQNALARHSGANVLTF.

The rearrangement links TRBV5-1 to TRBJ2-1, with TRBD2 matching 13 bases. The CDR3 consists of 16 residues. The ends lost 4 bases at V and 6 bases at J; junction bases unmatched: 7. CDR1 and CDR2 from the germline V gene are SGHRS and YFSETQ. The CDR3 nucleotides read TGCGCCAGCAGCCCGGGAGGGACTAGCGGGATCAATGAGCAGTTCTTC. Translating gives CASSPGGTSGINEQFF. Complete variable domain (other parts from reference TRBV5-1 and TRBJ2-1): KAGVTQTPRYLIKTRGQQVTLSCSPISGHRSVSWYQQTPGQGLQFLFEYFSETQRNKGNFPGRFSGRQFSNSRSEMNVSTLELGDSALYLCASSPGGTSGINEQFFGPGTRLTVL.

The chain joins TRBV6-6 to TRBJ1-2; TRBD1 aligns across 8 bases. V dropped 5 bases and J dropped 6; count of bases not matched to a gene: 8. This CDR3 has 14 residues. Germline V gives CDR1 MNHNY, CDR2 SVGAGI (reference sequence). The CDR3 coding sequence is TGTGCCAGCAGTCCGGGACAGGTTAGGAATGGCTACACCTTC. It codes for CASSPGQVRNGYTF.

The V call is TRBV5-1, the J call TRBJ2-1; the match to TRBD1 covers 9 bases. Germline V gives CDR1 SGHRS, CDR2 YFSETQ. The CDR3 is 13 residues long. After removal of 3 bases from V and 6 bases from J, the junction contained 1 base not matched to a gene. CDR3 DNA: TGCGCCAGCAGCTGGGACAGGGTCAATGAGCAGTTCTTC. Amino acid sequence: CASSWDRVNEQFF.

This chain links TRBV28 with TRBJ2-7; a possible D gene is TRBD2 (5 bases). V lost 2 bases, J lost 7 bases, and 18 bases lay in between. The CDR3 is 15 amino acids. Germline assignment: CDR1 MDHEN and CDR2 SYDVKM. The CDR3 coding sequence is TGTGCCAGCAGTTTAAATGGGAGTCCCAGAGGGGAGCAGTACTTC. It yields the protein CASSLNGSPRGEQYF.

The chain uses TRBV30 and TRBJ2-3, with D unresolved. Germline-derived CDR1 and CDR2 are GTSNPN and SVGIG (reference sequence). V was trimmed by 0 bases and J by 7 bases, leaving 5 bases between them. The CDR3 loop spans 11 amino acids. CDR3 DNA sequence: TGTGCCTGGAGTGTACCTAATACGCAGTATTTT. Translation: CAWSVPNTQYF.

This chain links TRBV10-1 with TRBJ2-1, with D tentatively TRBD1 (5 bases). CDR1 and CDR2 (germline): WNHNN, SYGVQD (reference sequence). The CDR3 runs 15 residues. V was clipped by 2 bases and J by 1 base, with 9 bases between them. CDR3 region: CASSETQGSYNEQFF. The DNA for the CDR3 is TGCGCCAGCAGTGAGACCCAGGGTTCCTACAATGAGCAGTTCTTC.

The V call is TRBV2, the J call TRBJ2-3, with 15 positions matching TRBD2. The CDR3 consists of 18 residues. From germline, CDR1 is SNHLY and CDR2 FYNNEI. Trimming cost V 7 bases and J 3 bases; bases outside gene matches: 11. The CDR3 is CASNFGTSGGIWTDTQYF. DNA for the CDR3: TGTGCCAGCAACTTCGGGACTAGCGGGGGGATTTGGACAGATACGCAGTATTTT.

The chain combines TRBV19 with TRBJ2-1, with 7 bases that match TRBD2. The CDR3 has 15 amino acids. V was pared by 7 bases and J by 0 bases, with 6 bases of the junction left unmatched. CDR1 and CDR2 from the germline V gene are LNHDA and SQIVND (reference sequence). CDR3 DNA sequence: TGTGCCAGTACCATAGCGGGTTCCTCCTACAATGAGCAGTTCTTC. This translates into CASTIAGSSYNEQFF.

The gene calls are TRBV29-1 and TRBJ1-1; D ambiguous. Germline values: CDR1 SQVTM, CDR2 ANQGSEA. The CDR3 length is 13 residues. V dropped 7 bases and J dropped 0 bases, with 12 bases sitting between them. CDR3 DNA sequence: TGCAGCGCCGGCGCGGCTATGAACACTGAAGCTTTCTTT. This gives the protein CSAGAAMNTEAFF.

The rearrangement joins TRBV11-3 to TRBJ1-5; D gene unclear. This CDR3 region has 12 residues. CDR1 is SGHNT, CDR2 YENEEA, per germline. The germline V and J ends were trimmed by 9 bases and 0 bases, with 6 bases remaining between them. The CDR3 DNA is TGTGCCAGGTTAGTTAGCAATCAGCCCCAGCATTTT. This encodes CARLVSNQPQHF. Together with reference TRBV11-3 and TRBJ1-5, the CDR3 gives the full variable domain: EAGVVQSPRYKIIEKKQPVAFWCNPISGHNTLYWYLQNLGQGPELLIRYENEEAVDDSQLPKDRFSAERLKGVDSTLKIQPAELGDSAVYLCARLVSNQPQHFGDGTRLSIL.

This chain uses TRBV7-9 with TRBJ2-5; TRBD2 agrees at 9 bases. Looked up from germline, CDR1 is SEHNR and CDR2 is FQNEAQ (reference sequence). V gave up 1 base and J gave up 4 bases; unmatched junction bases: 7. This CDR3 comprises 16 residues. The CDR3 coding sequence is TGTGCCAGCAGCTTAGATCTTAGCGGGAGAGGAGAGACCCAGTACTTC. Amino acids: CASSLDLSGRGETQYF.